Only a few counts were recorded for the clone carrying this T cell receptor beta chain. Its antigen is as yet unknown. Germline V gene sequence: CDR1 LGHNA, CDR2 YSLEER. This CDR3 region has 14 residues. Trimming removed 2 bases from V and 2 bases from J, with 9 bases in between. Expressed TCRB transcripts got sequenced, as all isolated RNA was reverse transcribed. Approximately 3.6 million reads, on average, came from each naive, central memory and regulatory T cell sample. Some clones are missing from TCRdb's copy, which holds only in-frame ones; the method was immunoSEQ multiplex PCR. The sample consists of around 160,000 clones, 40% to 55% of them appearing once. The sample originates from a study of beta chain features in type 1 diabetes. Study-wide results and caveats: More deletions and fewer insertions at VDJ junctions were found in patients with type 1 diabetes. Researchers reported that naive, central memory and Treg TCRB repertoires appeared more similar in patients than in healthy donors. cDNA-based sequencing might over-represent cells highly expressing TCR.

The chain employs TRBV4-3 and TRBJ2-5; D not certain. Sequencing was performed on Tregs from blood. The source of this sequence is a man aged 18 to 30 in good health. As DNA, the CDR3 is TGCGCCAGCAGCCAAAAACGGTATCAAGAGACCCAGTACTTC. It is translated as CASSQKRYQETQYF.